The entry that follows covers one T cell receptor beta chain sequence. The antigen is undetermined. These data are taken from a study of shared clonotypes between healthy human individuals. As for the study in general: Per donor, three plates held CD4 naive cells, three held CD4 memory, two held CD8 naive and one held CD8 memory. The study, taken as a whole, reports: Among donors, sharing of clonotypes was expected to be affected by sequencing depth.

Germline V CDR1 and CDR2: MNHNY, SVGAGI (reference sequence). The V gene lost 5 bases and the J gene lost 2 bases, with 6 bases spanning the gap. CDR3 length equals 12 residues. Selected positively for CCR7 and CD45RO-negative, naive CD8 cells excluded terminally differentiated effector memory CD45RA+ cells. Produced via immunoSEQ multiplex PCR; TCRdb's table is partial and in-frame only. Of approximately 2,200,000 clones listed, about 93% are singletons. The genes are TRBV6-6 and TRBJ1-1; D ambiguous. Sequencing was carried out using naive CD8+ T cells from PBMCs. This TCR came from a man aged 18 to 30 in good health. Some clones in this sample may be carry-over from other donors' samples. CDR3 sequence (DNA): TGTGCCAGCAGTAGTACTAACACTGAAGCTTTCTTT. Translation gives CASSSTNTEAFF.